The 7 T cell receptor beta chains given below trace back to one sample, sequenced in a study of CD8 T cells in ankylosing spondylitis. Points from the study as a whole: One TCR beta motif, made up of seven to nine highly homologous variants, appeared characteristic of ankylosing spondylitis blood.

The antigens for these receptors are not known. TCRdb fed the 5' RACE reads into MiXCR, producing one record per CDR3 protein. This sample yields about 330,000 distinct CDR3 sequences, of which around 7.6% are seen a single time; roughly 15% belongs to the top ten. Sequences were obtained from blood, either unsorted or a sorted T cell fraction (not recorded which). These receptors were taken from a male donor with ankylosing spondylitis.

This clonotype was counted between two and nine times. The gene calls are TRBV7-6 and TRBJ2-5; D is undetermined. The ends were cut back, 8 bases at V and 7 bases at J, with 23 bases in the middle. The CDR3 sequence is 15 residues long. Per the germline V gene, CDR1 is SGHVS and CDR2 is FNYEAQ. The CDR3 here is CASAAVVDDLGTQYF. The CDR3 nucleotides are TGTGCCAGCGCCGCGGTAGTTGACGACCTTGGGACCCAGTACTTC.

As regards this clonotype: The DNA is omitted, as the CDR3 cannot be located on it reliably, and the CDR3 follows TCRdb's listing. The rearrangement uses TRBV28 and TRBJ2-1. CDR1 is MDHEN and CDR2 is SYDVKM in the germline V gene. The CDR3 is 11 residues long, counting both termini. The CDR3 loop reads CASSFASGSFF.

The chain links TRBV28 to TRBJ2-2; 7 nucleotides match TRBD1. This CDR3 has 14 amino acids. After removal of 6 bases from V and 7 bases from J, the junction contained 8 bases not matched to a gene. CDR1 MDHEN and CDR2 SYDVKM come from the germline V gene. The CDR3 here is CASSQTGAGGELFF. Written as DNA, the CDR3 is TGTGCCAGCAGCCAAACAGGGGCGGGCGGGGAGCTGTTTTTT.

This clonotype was detected a few times. The J gene is TRBJ2-5, the V gene TRBV5-1; 8 nucleotides match TRBD1. CDR3 length: 18 amino acids. V dropped 1 base and J dropped 2; count of bases not matched to a gene: 13. Germline V CDR1 and CDR2: SGHRS, YFSETQ. The DNA for the CDR3 is TGCGCCAGCAGCTTGAGGTCAGGGGGCGCAACGATTCAAGAGACCCAGTACTTC. This gives the protein CASSLRSGGATIQETQYF.

This clonotype was counted between two and nine times. The CDR3 coding sequence is TGTGCCAGCAGCCCCGGGAGATCCACCTACAATGAGCAGTTCTTC. It is translated as CASSPGRSTYNEQFF. This sequence joins TRBV11-3 and TRBJ2-1; tentative D call: TRBD2 (6 bases). From germline, CDR1 is SGHNT and CDR2 YENEEA. V was shortened by 5 bases and J by 2 bases, with 13 bases between the two germline ends. The CDR3 sequence is 15 residues long.

This chain joins TRBV18 and TRBJ1-3, with 9 bases aligning to TRBD1. CDR1 KGHSH and CDR2 LQKENI come from the germline V gene. V was clipped by 3 bases and J by 2 bases; unmatched bases: 2. There are 15 residues in the CDR3. The chain's CDR3 is CASSPDRGTGNTIYF. The CDR3 DNA follows: TGTGCCAGCTCACCTGACAGGGGGACTGGAAACACCATATATTTT.

There are many counts of this clonotype. V is TRBV29-1 and J is TRBJ2-7; TRBD1 might be the D (5 bases). Trimming stripped 2 bases from V and 2 bases from J, with 7 bases between. The CDR3 covers 12 residues. CDR1 is SQVTM and CDR2 is ANQGSEA in the germline V gene. CDR3 nucleotides: TGCAGCGTTGAAACAGGTGCCTACGAGCAGTACTTC. Its protein is CSVETGAYEQYF.